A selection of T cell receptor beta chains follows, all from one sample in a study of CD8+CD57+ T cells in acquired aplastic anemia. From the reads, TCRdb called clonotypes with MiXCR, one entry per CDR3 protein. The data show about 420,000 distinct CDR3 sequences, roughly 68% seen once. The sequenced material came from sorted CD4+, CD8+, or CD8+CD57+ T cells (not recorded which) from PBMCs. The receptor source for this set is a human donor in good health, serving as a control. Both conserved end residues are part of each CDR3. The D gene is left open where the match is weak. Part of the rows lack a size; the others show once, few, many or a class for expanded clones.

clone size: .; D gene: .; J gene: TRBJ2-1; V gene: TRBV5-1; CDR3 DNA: TGCGCCAGCAGCTCACGAACTGAGTCCTACAATGAGCAGTTCTTC; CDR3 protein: CASSSRTESYNEQFF
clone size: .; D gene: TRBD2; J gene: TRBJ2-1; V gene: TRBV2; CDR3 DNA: TGTGCCAGCAGTGGACTAGCGGGAGGGCCGGAAGAGCAGTTCTTC; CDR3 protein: CASSGLAGGPEEQFF
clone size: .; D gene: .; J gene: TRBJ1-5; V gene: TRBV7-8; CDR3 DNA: .; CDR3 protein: CASSVGQGTQPHHF
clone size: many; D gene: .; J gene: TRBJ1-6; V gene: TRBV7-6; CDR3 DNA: TGTGCCAGCAGCTTAGCTTCCGGTTCACCCCTCCACTTT; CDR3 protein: CASSLASGSPLHF
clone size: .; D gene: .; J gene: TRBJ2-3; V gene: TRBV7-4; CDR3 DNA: TGTGCCAGCAGCGGAGCTCAGGGCGGGGATACGCAGTATTTT; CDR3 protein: CASSGAQGGDTQYF
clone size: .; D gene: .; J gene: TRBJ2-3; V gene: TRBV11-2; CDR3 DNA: TGTGCCAGCAGCTCCGAGGGGGTGGGTCGGATTGATACGCAGTATTTT; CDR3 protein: CASSSEGVGRIDTQYF
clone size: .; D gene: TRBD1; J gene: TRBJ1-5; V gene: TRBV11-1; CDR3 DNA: TGTGCCAGCAGCTTGACAGGGGGCGCCCATCAGCCCCAGCATTTT; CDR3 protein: CASSLTGGAHQPQHF
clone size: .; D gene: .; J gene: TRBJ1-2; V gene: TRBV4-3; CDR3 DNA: TGCGCCAGCAGCCAGGGGACCGATAACTATGGCTACACCTTC; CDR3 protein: CASSQGTDNYGYTF
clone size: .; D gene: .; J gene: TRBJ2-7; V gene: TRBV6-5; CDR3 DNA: TGTGCCAGCAGTTATGTGGGGGACCACGAGCAGTACTTC; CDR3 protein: CASSYVGDHEQYF
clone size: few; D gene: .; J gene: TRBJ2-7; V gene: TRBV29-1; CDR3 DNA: TGCAGCGTTGCCTCTGCGTTCGCCTACGAGCAGTACTTC; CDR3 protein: CSVASAFAYEQYF
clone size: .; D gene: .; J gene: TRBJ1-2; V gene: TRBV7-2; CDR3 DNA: TGTGCCAGCAGCCTTCGCGAGGGACAACGATACGAGCAGACCTTC; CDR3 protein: CASSLREGQRYEQTF